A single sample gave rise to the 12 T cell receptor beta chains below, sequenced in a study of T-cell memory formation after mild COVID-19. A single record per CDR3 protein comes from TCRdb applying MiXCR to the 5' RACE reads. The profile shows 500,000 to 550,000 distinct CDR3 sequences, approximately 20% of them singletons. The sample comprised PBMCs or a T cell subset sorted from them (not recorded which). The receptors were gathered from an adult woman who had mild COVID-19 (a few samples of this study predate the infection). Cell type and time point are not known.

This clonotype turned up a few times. CDR3 bases: TGTGCCACCAGTGATCCGGCGGCCTACGAGCAGTACTTC. Translated, it gives CATSDPAAYEQYF. The gene calls are TRBV24-1 and TRBJ2-7; D is unclear. This CDR3 comprises 13 residues. Germline CDR1 reads KGHDR; CDR2 reads SFDVKD. The ends were cut back, 3 bases at V and 2 bases at J, with 7 bases in the middle.

The DNA of the CDR3 is TGTGCCAGCAGTGAACCGGGACAGACTAACTATGGCTACACCTTC. This translates into CASSEPGQTNYGYTF. This chain joins TRBV2 and TRBJ1-2, with TRBD1 identical over 7 bases. The CDR3 is 15 amino acids. V shed 2 bases and J 0 bases; nucleotides not matched to a gene: 3. CDR1 and CDR2 (germline): SNHLY, FYNNEI.

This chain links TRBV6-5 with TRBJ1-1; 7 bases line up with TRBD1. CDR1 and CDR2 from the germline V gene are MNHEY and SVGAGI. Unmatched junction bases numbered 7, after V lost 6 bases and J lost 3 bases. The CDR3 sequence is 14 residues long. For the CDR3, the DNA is TGTGCCAGCAGGCTAAATACAGGGGACACTGAAGCTTTCTTT. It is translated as CASRLNTGDTEAFF.

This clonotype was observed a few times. The CDR3 bases are TGCGCCAGCAGCTTGGGACAGGGTATTGGGGAGACCCAGTACTTC. This translates into CASSLGQGIGETQYF. This chain links TRBV5-1 with TRBJ2-5, with TRBD1 matching 7 bases. The CDR3 runs 15 residues. Germline CDR1 is SGHRS and CDR2 is YFSETQ. Unmatched junction bases numbered 7, after V lost 0 bases and J lost 5 bases.

The CDR3 coding sequence is TGTGCCAGCAGCGTAGCTGGACAGGGTTACCACGAGCAGTACTTC. Amino acids: CASSVAGQGYHEQYF. This chain links TRBV9 with TRBJ2-7, with 8 bases aligning to TRBD1. This CDR3 spans 15 amino acids. J gave up 5 bases and V 0 bases, and 7 bases lay outside the gene matches. Looked up from germline, CDR1 is SGDLS and CDR2 is YYNGEE.

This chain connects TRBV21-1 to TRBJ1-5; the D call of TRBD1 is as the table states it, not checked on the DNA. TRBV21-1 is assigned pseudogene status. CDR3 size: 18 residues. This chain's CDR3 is CASSKGVRDRDCNQPQHF. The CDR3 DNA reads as TGTGCCAGCAGCAAAGGGGTCCGGGACAGGGATTGCAATCAGCCCCAGCATTTT.

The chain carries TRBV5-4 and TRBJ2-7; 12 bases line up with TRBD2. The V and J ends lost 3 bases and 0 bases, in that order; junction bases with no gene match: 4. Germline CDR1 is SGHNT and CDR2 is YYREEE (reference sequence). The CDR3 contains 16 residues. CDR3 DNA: TGTGCCAGCAGCTGGGGACTAGCGGGCCACTCCTACGAGCAGTACTTC. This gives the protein CASSWGLAGHSYEQYF.

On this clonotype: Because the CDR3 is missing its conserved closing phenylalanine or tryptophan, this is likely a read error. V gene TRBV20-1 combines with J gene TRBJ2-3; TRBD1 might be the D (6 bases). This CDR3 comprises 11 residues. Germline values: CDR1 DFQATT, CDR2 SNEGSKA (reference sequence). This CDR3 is CSWDNTDTQYS. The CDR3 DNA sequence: TGCAGCTGGGACAACACAGATACGCAGTATTCT.

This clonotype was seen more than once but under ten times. The CDR3 here is CSVRGQGGNTEAFF. CDR3 DNA: TGCAGCGTGCGAGGACAGGGAGGGAACACTGAAGCTTTCTTT. V and J are TRBV29-1 and TRBJ1-1, with TRBD1 identical over 8 bases. Germline CDR1 is SQVTM and CDR2 is ANQGSEA. J gave up 1 base and V 6 bases, and 7 bases lay outside the gene matches. The CDR3 covers 14 residues.

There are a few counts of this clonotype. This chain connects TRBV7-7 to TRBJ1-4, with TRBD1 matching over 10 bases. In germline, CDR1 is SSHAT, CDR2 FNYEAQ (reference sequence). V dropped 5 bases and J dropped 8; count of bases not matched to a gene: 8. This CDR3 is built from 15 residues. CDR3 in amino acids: CASSRGGTGVEKLFF. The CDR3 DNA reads TGTGCCAGCAGCCGCGGGGGGACAGGGGTCGAAAAACTGTTTTTT.

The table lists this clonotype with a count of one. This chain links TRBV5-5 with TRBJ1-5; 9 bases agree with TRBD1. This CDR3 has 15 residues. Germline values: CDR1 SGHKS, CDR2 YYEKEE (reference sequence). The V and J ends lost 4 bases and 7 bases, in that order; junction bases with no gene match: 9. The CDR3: CASSRTGGRGQPQHF. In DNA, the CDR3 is TGTGCCAGCAGCCGCACAGGGGGCAGGGGGCAGCCCCAGCATTTT.

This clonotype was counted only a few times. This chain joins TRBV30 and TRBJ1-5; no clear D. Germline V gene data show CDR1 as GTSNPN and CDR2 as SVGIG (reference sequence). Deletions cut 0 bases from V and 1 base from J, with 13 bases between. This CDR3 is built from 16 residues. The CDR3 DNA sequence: TGTGCCTGGAGTGTACCTGGAGGGATGAGCAATCAGCCCCAGCATTTT. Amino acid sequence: CAWSVPGGMSNQPQHF.